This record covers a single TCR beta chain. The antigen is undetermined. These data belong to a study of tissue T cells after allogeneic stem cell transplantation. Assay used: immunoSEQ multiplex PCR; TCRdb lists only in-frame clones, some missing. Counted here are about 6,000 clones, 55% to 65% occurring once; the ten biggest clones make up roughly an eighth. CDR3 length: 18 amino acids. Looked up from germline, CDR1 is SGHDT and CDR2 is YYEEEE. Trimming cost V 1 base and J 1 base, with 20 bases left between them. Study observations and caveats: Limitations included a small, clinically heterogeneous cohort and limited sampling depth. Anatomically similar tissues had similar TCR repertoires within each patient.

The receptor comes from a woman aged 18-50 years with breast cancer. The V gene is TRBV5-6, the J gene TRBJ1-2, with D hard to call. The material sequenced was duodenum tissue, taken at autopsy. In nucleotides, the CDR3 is TGTGCCAGCAGCTTGTCGTCCGCGGAGGAAAGATTTAACTATGGCTACACCTTC. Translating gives CASSLSSAEERFNYGYTF.